This TCR beta chain was recorded in a study of regulatory T cells in long-lasting Graves disease. Study-wide results and caveats: Persistent disease samples used TRBV28, TRBJ1-2 and TRBJ2-5 preferentially.

This CDR3 spans 18 amino acids. Germline CDR1 is KGHSH and CDR2 is LQKENI. The V gene lost 3 bases and the J gene lost 3 bases, with 23 bases spanning the gap. Through Arm-PCR of CDR3 regions and iRepertoire HTBI primers, TCR beta libraries were built. TCRdb reprocessed the multiplex PCR reads via MiXCR and lists one record per CDR3 protein. The data hold 350,000 to 500,000 distinct CDR3 sequences, with approximately 14% observed a single time. The time point: newly diagnosed GD, antithyroid drugs for less than 3 months. PBMC-extracted RNA yielded the TCR library. This clonotype has a handful of counts. The antigen remains unidentified. These data are also associated with another study on T cells in Graves' hyperthyroidism and ophthalmopathy. That investigation notes: Researchers defined stable Graves' hyperthyroidism as no ophthalmopathy progression within 18 months. Diagnosis relied on clinical symptoms, serum thyroxine and TRAb, thyroid ultrasound and orbital computed tomography. Most clonotypes expanded in thyroid above 0.001 were likewise present in blood.

This sequence originates from a woman between 50 and 59 years old with Graves disease. This sequence joins TRBV18 and TRBJ1-2; possible D gene TRBD1, 6 bases. The starting material was peripheral blood mononuclear cells (PBMCs), obtained at new diagnosis, from a patient treated with antithyroid drugs. The CDR3 DNA is TGTGCCAGCTCACCCCCTTCGACAGGAGGTGTTTCCGACTATGGCTACACCTTC. It specifies CASSPPSTGGVSDYGYTF.